This T cell receptor beta chain derives from a study of identical twins. Overall study findings and caveats: Out-of-frame alpha sequences shared between twins exhibited an excess of low generation probability.

The CDR3 contains 14 residues. Germline CDR1 and CDR2: MDHEN and SYDVKM. Trimming stripped 3 bases from V and 8 bases from J, with 16 bases between. MiXCR was run by TCRdb on the 5' RACE reads, yielding one entry per CDR3 protein. This sample yields about 520,000 distinct CDR3 sequences, of which less than 25% are seen a single time; 0.91% belongs to the top ten. This clonotype occurred a few times. Antigen unknown. These data also featured in a second study, about T cells expressing NK-cell markers. That source notes: Four of the donors also had these clonotypes leading their CD3+CD56-NKG2C+ fraction.

Sequenced material: CD4+ T cells sorted from blood. This clonotype originated in a woman aged 18-29 years in good health. This chain links TRBV28 with TRBJ1-2; weak D call: TRBD1 (5 bases). The CDR3 DNA reads as TGTGCCAGCAGTTTCCGGGACCCCGGGGAAGGCTACACCTTC. It encodes CASSFRDPGEGYTF.